This TCR beta chain was recorded in a study of shared clonotypes between healthy human individuals. Germline trimming cut 4 bases from V and 4 bases from J; bases unmatched to any gene: 11. Germline values: CDR1 MRHNA, CDR2 SNTAGT. This CDR3 has 18 residues. The method was immunoSEQ multiplex PCR; TCRdb's version includes in-frame clones alone and lacks a portion of them. The data show over a million clones, about 96% seen once. V gene TRBV6-4 combines with J gene TRBJ2-1, with TRBD2 matching over 12 bases. The sequence was collected from a man between 25 and 39 years old in good health. Sequenced sample: naive CD4+ T cells sorted from blood. Subset reported: CD45RA+ positively selected. The CDR3, as DNA: TGTGCCAGCAGTGGGACTAGCGGGACCAGAGGCGGGTACAATGAGCAGTTCTTC. Encoded protein: CASSGTSGTRGGYNEQFF.